The clone carrying this TCR beta chain occurred many times. Its target is unknown. TCRdb independently ran MiXCR on the 5' RACE reads; one entry per CDR3 protein. The table lists around 25,000 distinct CDR3 sequences, around 17% of them singletons. This entry comes from a study of CD8 T cells in ankylosing spondylitis. Germline V gene sequence: CDR1 SGHAT, CDR2 FQNNGV. Trimming at V came to 5 bases and at J to 4 bases, leaving 9 bases not matched to a gene. This CDR3 comprises 15 residues. Study-wide results and caveats: Reportedly, significant enrichment of disease-linked clones occurred in matched ankylosing spondylitis synovial fluid.

Sequenced sample: blood. The receptor's source is a male donor with ankylosing spondylitis or in good health (not recorded which). The chain combines TRBV11-2 with TRBJ2-3; TRBD1 matches at 7 bases. Written as DNA, the CDR3 is TGTGCCAGCAGCGAAACGACAGGGTATGCAGATACGCAGTATTTT. Its translation is CASSETTGYADTQYF.